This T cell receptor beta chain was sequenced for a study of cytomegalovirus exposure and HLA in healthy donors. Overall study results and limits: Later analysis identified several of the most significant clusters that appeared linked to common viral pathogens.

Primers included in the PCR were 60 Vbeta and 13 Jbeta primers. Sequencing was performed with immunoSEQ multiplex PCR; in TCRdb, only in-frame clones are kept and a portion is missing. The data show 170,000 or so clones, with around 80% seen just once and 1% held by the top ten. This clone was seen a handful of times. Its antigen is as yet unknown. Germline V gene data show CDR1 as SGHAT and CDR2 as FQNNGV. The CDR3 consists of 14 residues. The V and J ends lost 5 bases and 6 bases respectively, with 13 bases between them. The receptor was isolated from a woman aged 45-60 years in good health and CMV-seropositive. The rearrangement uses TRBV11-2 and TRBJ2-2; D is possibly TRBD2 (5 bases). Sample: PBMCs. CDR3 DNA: TGTGCCAGCAGCGCGGGTCATACCCCCGGGGAGCTGTTTTTT. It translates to CASSAGHTPGELFF.